This TCR beta chain appears in the sequencing data of a study of blood T cell repertoires in COVID-19. Across the study: The United States, Italy and Spain supplied acute and convalescent COVID-19 samples. In each case, the material was cDNA or gDNA derived from T cells, B-cell-depleted T cells, or PBMCs.

Germline V lookup: CDR1 LNHDA, CDR2 SQIVND (reference sequence). The CDR3 is 15 amino acids. Trimming removed 2 bases from V and 4 bases from J, with 9 bases in between. Under the authors' procedure: Nucleated cell number was recorded as an estimate derived from reference gene primer amplification. Sequencing was performed with immunoSEQ multiplex PCR; in TCRdb, only in-frame clones are kept and a portion is missing. That table furnishes V, J and clone size, whereas the DNA furnished D and trimming. This table holds approximately 54,000 clones, about 79% found once. J is TRBJ1-6 and V is TRBV19; no clear D gene. This clonotype originated in a human donor in a cohort sampled during active COVID-19. Material for sequencing was peripheral blood. This CDR3 is CASSISTVYNSPLHF. As DNA, the CDR3 is TGTGCCAGTAGTATATCCACAGTTTATAATTCACCCCTCCACTTT.